The clone carrying this T cell receptor (beta chain) has only a few counts. Antigen specificity is unknown. The Oncomine TCR Beta short-read assay sequenced DNA from cultured CD4+ T cells. TCRdb called the PCR reads again in MiXCR, with one record for every CDR3 protein. The profile shows more than 3,500 distinct CDR3 sequences, roughly a third of them singletons. This sample is part of a study of vaccination and CD4 T cells after COVID-19. Across the whole study: The convalescent population consisted of six males and four females, two of whom were of Hispanic ethnicity. At a median around 72 days (range 14 to 241) after dose two, post-vaccine samples were obtained. In the control cultures, a CEFX pool, an HIV-1 Nef pool, or no peptide was supplied.

Treatment denoted: approximately nine-day PBMC culture with coronavirus spike peptide pools or control peptides (ViraFEST assay). T cells were expanded with peptide pools, and expanded clonotypes were identified by TCR sequencing. Trimming removed 0 bases from V and 0 bases from J, with 9 bases in between. From germline, CDR1 is KGHSH and CDR2 LQKENI. The CDR3 spans 16 residues. The TCR originated in a human donor who had recovered from COVID-19. The chain carries TRBV18 and TRBJ1-5; no clear D gene. The starting material was CD4+ T cells from blood, cultured in vitro, obtained after SARS-CoV-2 vaccination. This CDR3 is CASSPPSTSSNQPQHF. CDR3 DNA sequence: TGTGCCAGCTCACCACCCTCAACCTCTAGCAATCAGCCCCAGCATTTT.